A selection of T cell receptor beta chains follows, all from one sample in a study of technical replicates of blood from a few donors. Sequenced by immunoSEQ multiplex PCR; TCRdb stores in-frame clones only, minus some. The profile shows tens of thousands of clones, about 94% of them singletons. The source material was T cells isolated from PBMCs. Receptors were obtained from a human donor in good health. CDR3s include the opening cysteine and the closing phenylalanine or tryptophan. A D gene is named only where the DNA matches it firmly. Clone size is given for some rows only: seen once, a few or many times, or a class if the clone is expanded.

J gene: TRBJ2-1
V gene: TRBV27
D gene: -
clone size: once
CDR3 DNA: TGTGCCAGCGGCCGTTGGGCCTCCTACAATGAGCAGTTCTTC
CDR3 protein: CASGRWASYNEQFF

J gene: TRBJ2-5
V gene: TRBV10-2
D gene: -
clone size: -
CDR3 DNA: TGCGCCAGCAGTGAGGGAGTGCAAGAGACCCAGTACTTC
CDR3 protein: CASSEGVQETQYF

J gene: TRBJ2-7
V gene: TRBV5-4
D gene: -
clone size: -
CDR3 DNA: TGTGCCAGCAGCCTGGACAGTCCCTCCTACGAGCAGTACTTC
CDR3 protein: CASSLDSPSYEQYF

J gene: TRBJ2-7
V gene: TRBV5-1
D gene: -
clone size: once
CDR3 DNA: TGCGCCAGCAGCTTGTTCCCTGGTCCTACCTACGAGCAGTACTTC
CDR3 protein: CASSLFPGPTYEQYF

J gene: TRBJ2-2
V gene: TRBV4-1
D gene: -
clone size: -
CDR3 DNA: TGCGCCAGCAGCCCCACAGGGTCGGGCACCGGGGAGCTGTTTTTT
CDR3 protein: CASSPTGSGTGELFF

J gene: TRBJ1-3
V gene: TRBV7-2
D gene: -
clone size: -
CDR3 DNA: TGTGCCAGCAGCTTATTTGCGGGCGGAAGGTATTTT
CDR3 protein: CASSLFAGGRYF

J gene: TRBJ2-7
V gene: TRBV28
D gene: -
clone size: -
CDR3 DNA: TGTGCCAGCAGTTTAAGGTCGCGGTCGTCCTACGAGCAGTACTTC
CDR3 protein: CASSLRSRSSYEQYF

J gene: TRBJ2-7
V gene: TRBV5-8
D gene: TRBD1
clone size: -
CDR3 DNA: TGTGCCAGCAGCTTGGTTGGGGACAGTCGACCCTACGAGCAGTACTTC
CDR3 protein: CASSLVGDSRPYEQYF

J gene: TRBJ2-7
V gene: TRBV5-5
D gene: TRBD1
clone size: -
CDR3 DNA: TGTGCCAGCAGCTTTATGAGACAGGGCTTTTACGAGCAGTACTTC
CDR3 protein: CASSFMRQGFYEQYF

J gene: TRBJ2-5
V gene: TRBV18
D gene: TRBD1
clone size: -
CDR3 DNA: TGTGCCAGCTCGCTCGGGACAGGCCAAGAGACCCAGTACTTC
CDR3 protein: CASSLGTGQETQYF

J gene: TRBJ2-5
V gene: TRBV5-1
D gene: TRBD1
clone size: -
CDR3 DNA: TGCGCCAGCAGCCCAGGGACAGGGGAAGAGACCCAGTACTTC
CDR3 protein: CASSPGTGEETQYF

J gene: TRBJ1-6
V gene: TRBV11-3
D gene: TRBD1
clone size: -
CDR3 DNA: TGTGCCAGCAGCCCCCGGACAGGGAATTCACCCCTCCACTTT
CDR3 protein: CASSPRTGNSPLHF